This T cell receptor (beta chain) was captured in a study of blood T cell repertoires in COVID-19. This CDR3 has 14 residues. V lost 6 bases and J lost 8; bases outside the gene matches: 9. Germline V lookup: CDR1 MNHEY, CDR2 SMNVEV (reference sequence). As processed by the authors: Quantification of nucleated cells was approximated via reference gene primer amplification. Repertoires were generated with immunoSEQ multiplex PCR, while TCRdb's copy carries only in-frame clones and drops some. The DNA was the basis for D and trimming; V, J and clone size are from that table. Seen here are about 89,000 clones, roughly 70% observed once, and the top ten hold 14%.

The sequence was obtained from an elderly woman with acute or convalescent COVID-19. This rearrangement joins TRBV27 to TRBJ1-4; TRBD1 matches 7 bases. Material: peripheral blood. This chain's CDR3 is CASSLGGAEEKLFF. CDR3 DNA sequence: TGTGCCAGCAGCCTAGGGGGCGCGGAGGAAAAACTGTTTTTT.